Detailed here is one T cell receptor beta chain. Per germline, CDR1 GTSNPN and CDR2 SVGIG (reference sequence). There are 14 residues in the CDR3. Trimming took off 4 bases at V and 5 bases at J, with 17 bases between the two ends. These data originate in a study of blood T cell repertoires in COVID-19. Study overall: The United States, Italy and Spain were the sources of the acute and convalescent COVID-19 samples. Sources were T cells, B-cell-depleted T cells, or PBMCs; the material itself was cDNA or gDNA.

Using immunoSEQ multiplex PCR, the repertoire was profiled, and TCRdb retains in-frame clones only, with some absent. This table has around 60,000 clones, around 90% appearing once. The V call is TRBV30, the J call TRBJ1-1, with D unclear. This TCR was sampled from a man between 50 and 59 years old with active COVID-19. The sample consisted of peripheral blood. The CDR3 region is CAWIAGSGRTEAFF. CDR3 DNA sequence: TGTGCCTGGATAGCGGGGAGTGGTAGGACTGAAGCTTTCTTT.